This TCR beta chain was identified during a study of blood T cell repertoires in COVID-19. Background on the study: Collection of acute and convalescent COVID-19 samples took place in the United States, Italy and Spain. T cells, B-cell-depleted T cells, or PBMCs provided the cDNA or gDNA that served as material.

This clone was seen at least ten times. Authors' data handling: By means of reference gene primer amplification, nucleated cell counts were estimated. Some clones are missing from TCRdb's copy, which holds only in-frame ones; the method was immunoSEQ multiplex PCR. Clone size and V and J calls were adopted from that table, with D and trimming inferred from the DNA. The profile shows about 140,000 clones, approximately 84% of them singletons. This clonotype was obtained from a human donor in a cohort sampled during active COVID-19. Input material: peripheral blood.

CDR3 sequence: CASSQRGGGKNTGELFF. The CDR3, as DNA: TGCGCCAGCAGCCAAAGGGGCGGGGGAAAGAACACCGGGGAGCTGTTTTTT. J is TRBJ2-2 and V is TRBV4-1, with TRBD2 matching over 7 bases. CDR1 and CDR2 from the germline V gene are MGHRA and YSYEKL. Trimming cost V 2 bases and J 1 base; bases outside gene matches: 7. The length of the CDR3 is 17 residues.